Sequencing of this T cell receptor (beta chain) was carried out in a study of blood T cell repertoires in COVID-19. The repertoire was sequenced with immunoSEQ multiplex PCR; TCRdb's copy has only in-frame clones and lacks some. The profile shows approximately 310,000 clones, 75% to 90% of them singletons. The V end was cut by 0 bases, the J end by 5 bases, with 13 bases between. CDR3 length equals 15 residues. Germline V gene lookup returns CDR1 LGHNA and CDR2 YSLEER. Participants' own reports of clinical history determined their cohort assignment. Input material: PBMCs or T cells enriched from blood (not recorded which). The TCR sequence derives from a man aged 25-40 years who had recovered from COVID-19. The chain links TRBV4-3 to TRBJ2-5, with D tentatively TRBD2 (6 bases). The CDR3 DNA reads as TGCGCCAGCAGCCAAGACGGGCAGGGAGGTGAGACCCAGTACTTC. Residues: CASSQDGQGGETQYF.